This T cell receptor (beta chain) was obtained from a study of blood T cell repertoires in COVID-19. About the research overall: Material from acute and convalescent COVID-19 was sourced from the United States, Italy and Spain. PBMCs, B-cell-depleted T cells, or T cells provided the cDNA or gDNA that made up the material.

TCRdb's table, derived via immunoSEQ multiplex PCR, lists solely in-frame clones and lacks some. Altogether a few hundred thousand clones are present, roughly 85% being singletons, with the ten largest covering around 19%. V shed 4 bases and J shed 12 bases, with 16 bases lying between them. Germline CDR1 and CDR2: MNHEY and SVGEGT. The CDR3 length is 14 residues. Participants' own reports of clinical history determined their cohort assignment. Cohort 3 donors were reported recovered after two negative PCRs, clearance, or symptom resolution. The chain uses TRBV6-2 or TRBV6-3 and TRBJ1-6; tentative D call: TRBD1 (6 bases). The source material was PBMCs or T cells enriched from blood (not recorded which). The TCR was taken from a man aged 40-49 years who had recovered from COVID-19. The CDR3 here is CASSSQGMGRPLHF. The CDR3 coding sequence is TGTGCCAGCAGTTCACAGGGAATGGGAAGACCCCTCCACTTT.